A selection of T cell receptor beta chains follows, all from one sample in a study of vaccination and CD4 T cells after COVID-19. MiXCR was run by TCRdb on the PCR reads, yielding one entry per CDR3 protein. The sample records 22,000 or so distinct CDR3 sequences, about 33% being singletons. Antigens of these TCRs are unknown. The specimen was CD4+ T cells from blood, cultured in vitro, collected about 7 months after SARS-CoV-2 vaccination. Receptors originate from a human donor who had recovered from COVID-19. CDR3s include the opening cysteine and the closing phenylalanine or tryptophan. Fields, in order: clone size, D gene, V gene, J gene, CDR3 DNA, CDR3 protein. D genes are given only for firm matches. Clone size is given for some rows only: seen once, a few or many times, or a class if the clone is expanded.

once	TRBD2	TRBV5-4	TRBJ2-7	TGTGCCAGCAGCTTAGGAGCGGGGGAGACGGTCTTCGAGCAGTACTTC	CASSLGAGETVFEQYF
NA	TRBD1	TRBV11-1	TRBJ1-2	TGTGCCAGCAGCCCATGGACAGGGGGCGGCGGCTACACCTTC	CASSPWTGGGGYTF
few	TRBD1	TRBV7-9	TRBJ2-3	TGTGCCAGCAGCTTAATTAACAGGGGTACAGATACGCAGTATTTT	CASSLINRGTDTQYF
few	TRBD1	TRBV28	TRBJ1-1	TGTGCCAGCAGGGGGCCAGGGGGCTTGGGCACTGAAGCTTTCTTT	CASRGPGGLGTEAFF
once	NA	TRBV6-1	TRBJ2-3	TGTGCCAGCAGTCACCGTAGAGATACGCAGTATTTT	CASSHRRDTQYF
NA	TRBD1	TRBV11-2	TRBJ2-7	TGTGCCAGCAGCTCCCTGCGGACAGGGGGCGCGGGATACGAGCAGTACTTC	CASSSLRTGGAGYEQYF
few	NA	TRBV19	TRBJ2-1	TGTGCCAGTAGTACCAGCCTATACAATGAGCAGTTCTTC	CASSTSLYNEQFF
NA	TRBD1	TRBV27	TRBJ1-1	TGTGCCAGCAGCCGGAAGACAGGGAACATGAACACTGAAGCTTTCTTT	CASSRKTGNMNTEAFF
few	NA	TRBV20-1	TRBJ2-7	TGCAGTGCTAGAGATCCAGGGTACCACTACGAGCAGTACTTC	CSARDPGYHYEQYF
NA	TRBD1	TRBV7-9	TRBJ1-2	TGTGCCAGCAGCTTAGCGAAACAGGGGGCGTATGGCTACACCTTC	CASSLAKQGAYGYTF